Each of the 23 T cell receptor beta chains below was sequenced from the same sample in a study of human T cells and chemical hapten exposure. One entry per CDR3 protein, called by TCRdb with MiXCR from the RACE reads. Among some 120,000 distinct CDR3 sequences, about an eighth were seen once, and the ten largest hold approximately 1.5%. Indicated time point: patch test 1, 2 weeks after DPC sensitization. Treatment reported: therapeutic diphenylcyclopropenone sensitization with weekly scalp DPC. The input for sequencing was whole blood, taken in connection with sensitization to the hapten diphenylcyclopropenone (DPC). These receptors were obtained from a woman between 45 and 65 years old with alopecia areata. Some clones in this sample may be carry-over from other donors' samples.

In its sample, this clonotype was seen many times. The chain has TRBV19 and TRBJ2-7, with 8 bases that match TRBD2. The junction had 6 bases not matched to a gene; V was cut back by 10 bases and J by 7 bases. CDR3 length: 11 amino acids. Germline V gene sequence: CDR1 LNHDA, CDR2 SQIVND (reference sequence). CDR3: CATDSGGEQYF. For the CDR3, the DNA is TGTGCCACGGACTCGGGGGGGGAGCAGTACTTC.

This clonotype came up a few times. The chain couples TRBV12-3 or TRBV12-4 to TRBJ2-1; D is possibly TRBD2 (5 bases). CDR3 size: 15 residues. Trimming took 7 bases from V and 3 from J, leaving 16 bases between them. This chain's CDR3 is CASTLSLGVYNEQFF. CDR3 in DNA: TGTGCCAGCACCCTCTCTTTGGGAGTCTACAATGAGCAGTTCTTC.

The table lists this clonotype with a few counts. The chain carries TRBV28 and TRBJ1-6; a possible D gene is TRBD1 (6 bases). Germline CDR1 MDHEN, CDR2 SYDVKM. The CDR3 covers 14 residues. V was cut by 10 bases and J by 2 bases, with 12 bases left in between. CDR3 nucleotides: TGTGCCACCCTGGACAGTGCCTATAATTCACCCCTCCACTTT. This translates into CATLDSAYNSPLHF.

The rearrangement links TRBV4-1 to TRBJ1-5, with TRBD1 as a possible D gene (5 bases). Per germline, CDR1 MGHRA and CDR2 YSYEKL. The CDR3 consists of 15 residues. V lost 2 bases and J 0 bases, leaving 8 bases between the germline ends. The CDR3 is CASSQTGYSNQPQHF. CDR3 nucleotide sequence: TGCGCCAGCAGCCAAACAGGTTATAGCAATCAGCCCCAGCATTTT.

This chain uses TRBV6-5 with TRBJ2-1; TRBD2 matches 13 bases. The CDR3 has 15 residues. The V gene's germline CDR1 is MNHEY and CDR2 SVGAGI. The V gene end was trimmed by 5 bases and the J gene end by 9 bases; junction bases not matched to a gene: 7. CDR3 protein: CASSHGTSGMGEQFF. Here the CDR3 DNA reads TGTGCCAGCAGTCACGGGACTAGCGGGATGGGTGAGCAGTTCTTC.

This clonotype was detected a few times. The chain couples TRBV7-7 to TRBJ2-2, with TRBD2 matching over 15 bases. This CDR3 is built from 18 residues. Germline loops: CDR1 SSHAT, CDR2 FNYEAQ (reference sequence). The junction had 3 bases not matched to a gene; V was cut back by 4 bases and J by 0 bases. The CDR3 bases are TGTGCCAGCAGCTCAGGACTAGCGGGAGGGCCGAACACCGGGGAGCTGTTTTTT. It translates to CASSSGLAGGPNTGELFF.

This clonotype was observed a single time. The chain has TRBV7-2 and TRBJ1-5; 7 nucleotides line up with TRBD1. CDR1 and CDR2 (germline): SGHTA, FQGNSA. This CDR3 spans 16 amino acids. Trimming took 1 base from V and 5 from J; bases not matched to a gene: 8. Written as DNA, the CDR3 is TGTGCCAGCAGCTTAGGCGCAGGGGGAAGCTATCAGCCCCAGCATTTT. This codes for CASSLGAGGSYQPQHF.

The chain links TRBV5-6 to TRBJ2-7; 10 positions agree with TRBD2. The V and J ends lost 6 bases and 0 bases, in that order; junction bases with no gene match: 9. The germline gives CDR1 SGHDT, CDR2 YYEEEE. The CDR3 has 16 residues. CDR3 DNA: TGTGCCAGCAAGAGGCTAGCGGGGGCCAACTCCTACGAGCAGTACTTC. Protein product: CASKRLAGANSYEQYF. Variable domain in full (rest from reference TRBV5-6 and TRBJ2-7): DAGVTQSPTHLIKTRGQQVTLRCSPKSGHDTVSWYQQALGQGPQFIFQYYEEEERQRGNFPDRFSGHQFPNYSSELNVNALLLGDSALYLCASKRLAGANSYEQYFGPGTRLTVT.

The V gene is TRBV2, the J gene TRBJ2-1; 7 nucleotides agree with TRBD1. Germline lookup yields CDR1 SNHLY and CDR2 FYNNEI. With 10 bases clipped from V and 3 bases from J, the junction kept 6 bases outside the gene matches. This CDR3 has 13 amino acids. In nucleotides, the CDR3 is TGTGCCACCACTCGGGACAGCTACAATGAGCAGTTCTTC. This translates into CATTRDSYNEQFF.

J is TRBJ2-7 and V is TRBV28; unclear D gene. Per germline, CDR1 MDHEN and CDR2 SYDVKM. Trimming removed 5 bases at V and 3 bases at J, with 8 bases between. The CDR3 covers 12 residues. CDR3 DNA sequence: TGTGCCAGCAGTCTGGCGAACTACGAGCAGTACTTC. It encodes CASSLANYEQYF.

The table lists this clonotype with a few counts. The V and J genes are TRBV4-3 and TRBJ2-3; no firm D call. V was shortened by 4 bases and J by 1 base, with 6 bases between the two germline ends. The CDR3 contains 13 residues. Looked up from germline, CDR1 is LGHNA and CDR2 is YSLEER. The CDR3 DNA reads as TGCGCCAGCAGCCCTGTTGGCACAGATACGCAGTATTTT. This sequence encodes CASSPVGTDTQYF.

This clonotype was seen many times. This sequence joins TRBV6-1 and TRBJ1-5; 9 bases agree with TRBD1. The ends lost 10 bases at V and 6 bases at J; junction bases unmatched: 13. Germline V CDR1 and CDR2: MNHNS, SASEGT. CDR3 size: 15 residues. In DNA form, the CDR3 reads TGTGCCACCCAACCCCTTACAGGGGGCGGTCAGCCCCAGCATTTT. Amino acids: CATQPLTGGGQPQHF.

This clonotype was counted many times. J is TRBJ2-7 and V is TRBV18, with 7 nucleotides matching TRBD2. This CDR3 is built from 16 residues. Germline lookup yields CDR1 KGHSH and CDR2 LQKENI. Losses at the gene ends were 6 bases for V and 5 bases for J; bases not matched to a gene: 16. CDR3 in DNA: TGTGCCAGCTCTTCCTCGATCCATGGGACTACGGACGAGCAGTACTTC. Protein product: CASSSSIHGTTDEQYF.

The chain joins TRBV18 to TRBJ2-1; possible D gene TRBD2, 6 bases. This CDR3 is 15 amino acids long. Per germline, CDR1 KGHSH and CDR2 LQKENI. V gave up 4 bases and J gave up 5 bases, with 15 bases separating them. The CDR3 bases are TGTGCCAGCTCACTGCGGGGCCATGAGAACAATGAGCAGTTCTTC. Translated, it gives CASSLRGHENNEQFF.

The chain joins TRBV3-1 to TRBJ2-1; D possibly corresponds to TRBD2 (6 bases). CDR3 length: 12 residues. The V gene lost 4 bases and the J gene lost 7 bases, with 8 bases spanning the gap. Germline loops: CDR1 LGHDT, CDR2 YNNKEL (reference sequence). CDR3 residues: CASSRLVNEQFF. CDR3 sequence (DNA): TGTGCCAGCAGCCGACTAGTGAATGAGCAGTTCTTC.

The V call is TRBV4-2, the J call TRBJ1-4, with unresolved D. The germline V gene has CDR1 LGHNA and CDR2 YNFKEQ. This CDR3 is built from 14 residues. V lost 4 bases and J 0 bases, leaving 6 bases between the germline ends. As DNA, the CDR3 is TGTGCCAGCAGCCCCTCGGCAACTAATGAAAAACTGTTTTTT. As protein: CASSPSATNEKLFF.

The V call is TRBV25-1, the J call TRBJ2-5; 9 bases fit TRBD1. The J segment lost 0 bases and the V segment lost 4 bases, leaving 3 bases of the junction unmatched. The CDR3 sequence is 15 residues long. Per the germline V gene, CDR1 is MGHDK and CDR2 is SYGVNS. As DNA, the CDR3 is TGTGCCAGCAGTGGGGACAGGGAGTACCAAGAGACCCAGTACTTC. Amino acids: CASSGDREYQETQYF.

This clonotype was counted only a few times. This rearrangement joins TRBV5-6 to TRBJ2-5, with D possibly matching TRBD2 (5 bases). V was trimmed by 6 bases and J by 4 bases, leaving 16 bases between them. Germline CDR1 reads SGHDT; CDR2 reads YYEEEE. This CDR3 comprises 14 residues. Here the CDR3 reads CASIPGSTGETQYF. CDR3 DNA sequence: TGTGCCAGCATCCCGGGGTCTACCGGAGAGACCCAGTACTTC.

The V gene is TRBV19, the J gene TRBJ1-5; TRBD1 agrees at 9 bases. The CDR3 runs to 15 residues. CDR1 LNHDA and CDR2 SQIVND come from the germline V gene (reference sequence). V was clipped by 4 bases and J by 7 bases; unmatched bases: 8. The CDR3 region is CASSTRGQGRQPQHF. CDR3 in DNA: TGTGCCAGTAGTACCCGTGGACAGGGGAGACAGCCCCAGCATTTT. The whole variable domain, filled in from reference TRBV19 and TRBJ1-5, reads DGGITQSPKYLFRKEGQNVTLSCEQNLNHDAMYWYRQDPGQGLRLIYYSQIVNDFQKGDIAEGYSVSREKKESFPLTVTSAQKNPTAFYLCASSTRGQGRQPQHFGDGTRLSIL.

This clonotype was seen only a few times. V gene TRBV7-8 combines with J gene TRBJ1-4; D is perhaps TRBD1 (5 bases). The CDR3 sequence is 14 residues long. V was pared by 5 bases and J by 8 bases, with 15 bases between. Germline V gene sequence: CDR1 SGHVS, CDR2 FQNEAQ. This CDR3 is CASSPDGRGEKLFF. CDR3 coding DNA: TGTGCCAGCAGCCCAGACGGGCGGGGGGAAAAACTGTTTTTT.

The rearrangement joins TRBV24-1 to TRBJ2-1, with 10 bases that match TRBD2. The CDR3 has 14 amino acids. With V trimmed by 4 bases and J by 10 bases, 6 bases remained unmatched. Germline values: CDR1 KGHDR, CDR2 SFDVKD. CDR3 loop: CATSDSGGAREQFF. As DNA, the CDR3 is TGTGCCACCAGTGACAGCGGGGGGGCGAGGGAGCAGTTCTTC.

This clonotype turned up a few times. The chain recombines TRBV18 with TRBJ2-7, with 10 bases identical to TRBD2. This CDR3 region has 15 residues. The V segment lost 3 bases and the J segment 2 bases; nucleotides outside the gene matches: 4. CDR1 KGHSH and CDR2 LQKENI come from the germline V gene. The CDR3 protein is CASSPASGGTYEQYF. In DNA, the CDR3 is TGTGCCAGCTCACCCGCTAGCGGGGGAACCTACGAGCAGTACTTC.

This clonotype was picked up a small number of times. The CDR3 nucleotides are TGTGCCAGCAGTTCCGGACAGGGGCCCCAAGGAGACTATGGCTACACCTTC. It encodes CASSSGQGPQGDYGYTF. This chain connects TRBV28 to TRBJ1-2; the match to TRBD1 covers 9 bases. Germline CDR1 MDHEN, CDR2 SYDVKM. V trimming: 4 bases; J trimming: 3 bases; junction bases outside the gene matches: 12. CDR3 length equals 17 residues.